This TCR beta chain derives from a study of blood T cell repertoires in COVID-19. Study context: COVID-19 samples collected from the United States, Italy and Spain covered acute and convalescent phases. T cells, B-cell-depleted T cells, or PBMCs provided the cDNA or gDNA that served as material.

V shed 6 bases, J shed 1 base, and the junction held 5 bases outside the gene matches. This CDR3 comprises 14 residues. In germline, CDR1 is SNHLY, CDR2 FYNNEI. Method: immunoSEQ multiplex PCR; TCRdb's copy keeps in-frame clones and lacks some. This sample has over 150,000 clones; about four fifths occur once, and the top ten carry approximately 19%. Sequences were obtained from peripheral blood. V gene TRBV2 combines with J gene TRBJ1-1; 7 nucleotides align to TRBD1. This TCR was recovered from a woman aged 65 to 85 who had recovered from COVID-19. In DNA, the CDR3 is TGTGCCAGCAGCCCCGGACAGGCGAACACTGAAGCTTTCTTT. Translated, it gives CASSPGQANTEAFF.